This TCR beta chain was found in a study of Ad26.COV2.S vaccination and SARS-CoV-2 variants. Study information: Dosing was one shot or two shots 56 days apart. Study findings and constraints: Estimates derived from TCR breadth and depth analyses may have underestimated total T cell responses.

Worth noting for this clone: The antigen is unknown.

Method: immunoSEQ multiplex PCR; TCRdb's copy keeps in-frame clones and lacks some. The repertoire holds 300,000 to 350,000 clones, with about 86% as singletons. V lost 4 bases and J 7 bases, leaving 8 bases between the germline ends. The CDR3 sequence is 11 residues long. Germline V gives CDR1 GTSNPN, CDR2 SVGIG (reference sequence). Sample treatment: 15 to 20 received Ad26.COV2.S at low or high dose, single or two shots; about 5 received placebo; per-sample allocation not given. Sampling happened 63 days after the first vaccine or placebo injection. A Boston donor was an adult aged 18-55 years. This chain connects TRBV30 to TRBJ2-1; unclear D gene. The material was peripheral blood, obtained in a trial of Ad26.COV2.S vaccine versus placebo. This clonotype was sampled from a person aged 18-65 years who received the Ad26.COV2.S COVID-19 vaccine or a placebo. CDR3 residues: CAWTPDNEQFF. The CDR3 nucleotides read TGTGCCTGGACCCCCGATAATGAGCAGTTCTTC.